This T cell receptor (beta chain) was sequenced in a study of blood T cell repertoires in COVID-19. Germline V gene sequence: CDR1 MNHEY, CDR2 SVGAGI. The CDR3 has 13 residues. The V end was cut by 6 bases, the J end by 2 bases, with 10 bases between. Some clones are missing from TCRdb's copy, which holds only in-frame ones; the method was immunoSEQ multiplex PCR. The sample yields some 390,000 clones, roughly 90% seen once. The V and J genes are TRBV6-5 and TRBJ1-2; D is unclear. The TCR was taken from a woman aged 40 to 49 with COVID-19, enrolled during active disease. Material: peripheral blood. CDR3 DNA sequence: TGTGCCAGCAGACGGGCGGGGAACTATGGCTACACCTTC. The encoded protein is CASRRAGNYGYTF.